This T cell receptor beta chain derives from a study of PD-1 blockade in classical Hodgkin lymphoma. General study points: Complete responders showed a baseline diversity that resembled the diversity of newly diagnosed patients.

In regard to this clone: Its target is not known. One end of the junction fails to match germline, which may point to a read error.

Time point defined: cycle 4 day 1 (C4D1), after about 6 weeks of nivolumab. In every patient, relapse followed autologous stem cell transplantation, while exposure to brentuximab vedotin differed. The data were produced by immunoSEQ multiplex PCR, yet TCRdb's version contains in-frame clones alone and is incomplete. The sample has 80,000 to 100,000 clones, under 95% seen once. The CDR3 is 13 residues long. Germline CDR1 and CDR2: MNHEY and SVGAGI. The chain joins TRBV6-5 to TRBJ2-2, with TRBD1 matching over 8 bases. The sequence was obtained from a human donor with classical Hodgkin lymphoma. Sequences were derived from peripheral blood mononuclear cells (PBMCs), sampled before the fourth cycle of nivolumab. CDR3 bases: TGTGTCAGCAGTTCGACAGGGGCCGGGGAGCTGTTTTTT. Translating gives CVSSSTGAGELFF.